The source of this T cell receptor beta chain is a study of T cells in Graves' hyperthyroidism and ophthalmopathy (dated by TCRdb to the late 2010s). For context, the study as a whole: Peripheral blood was sampled at the time of initial diagnosis, prior to any treatment. To identify distinguishing TCR V-J signatures, a discovery cohort of some 99 patients was used, comprising some 45 with Graves' ophthalmopathy and roughly 60 with stable Graves' hyperthyroidism. Prospective prediction of ophthalmopathy was tested in an independent validation cohort consisting of 18 to 20 hyperthyroidism patients and approximately 16 patients who later progressed to ophthalmopathy. The 75 to 100 discovery patients were divided at random into training and test sets in a 7:3 ratio. In addition, the study compared T-cell repertoires in thyroid tissue and in blood from roughly 6 Graves' hyperthyroidism patients. After sampling, hyperthyroidism patients received methimazole starting at 30 mg daily, and ophthalmopathy patients received high-dose intravenous methylprednisolone. The paper reports TCR Vbeta CDR3 sequencing of about 140 peripheral blood samples: 43 ophthalmopathy, fewer than 80 hyperthyroidism and approximately 17 progressor patients.

The TCR beta CDR3 regions were amplified from the RNA transcripts. The TCR CDR3 was subjected to a first round of RT-PCR using the HTBI primer set and the Qiagen OneStep RT-PCR kit. Libraries were constructed in a second round of multiplex PCR, after which size selection and purification were performed. Paired-end sequencing of the libraries was performed with 100 bp reads on an Illumina HiSeq2000. The study's own analysis went as follows. SOAPnuke was used to process the raw data, throwing out any read that contained adapters or uncalled bases, had a mean Phred below 15, or lacked an exact constant-primer or identifier match. COPE v1.2.5 was used to merge the high-quality paired reads, and each unique nucleotide sequence was defined as a clonotype. Clonotypes were aligned to IMGT TRBV, TRBD and TRBJ reference segments using MiTCR v1.1. The analysis was restricted to V-J combinations with a frequency above 0.0001, which together covered 99.2% of the repertoires. The TCS score was defined as the ratio of F50 (clonal expansion) to E x V (chaos), calculated using BLOSUM62-based TCRdist between CDR3 peptides within each V-J. Welch's t-statistics and random forest reduced around 520 V-J features to 10 to 15, which were used in a naive Bayes classifier (R e1071). TCRdb cleaned the public reads at Q25 with fastp, built clones with MiXCR and kept in-frame beta chains. Rows with one shared CDR3 protein collapse into an entry with the most common genes and DNA. TCRdb's processing, not the study's, gives the V and J calls here. This sample comprises approximately 600,000 distinct CDR3 sequences, around 16% of them detected only once. Of the sample, less than 4.5% falls within the top ten clones.

Reading from cysteine to phenylalanine, the CDR3 counts 16 amino acids. Just CDR3 DNA is preserved here, 48 bases in frame from base 1. Trimming accounts for 3 bases at V and 1 base at J, while the number of junction bases matched to no gene is 6. The germline V gene (reference sequence) gives CDR1 as LNHDA and CDR2 as SQIVND. Regarding this clonotype: Its antigen has not been determined. No base quality values were provided; no much bigger clone lies one nucleotide off.

What the research found in general, with its limitations: Most expanded thyroid clonotypes (frequency above 0.001) were also detected in blood, a finding suggesting that blood repertoires may reflect thyroid immune responses. Ophthalmopathy was separated from stable hyperthyroidism by a 13 V-J signature model, with over 85% sensitivity and approximately 81% specificity obtained in cross-validation and 80%/75% obtained in testing. Sample size was not statistically predetermined, and blinding of investigators to group allocation was not performed. In validation, the model predicted progression to ophthalmopathy a median of roughly 6.2 months before onset, with roughly 70% sensitivity and 72.22% specificity.

Graves' hyperthyroidism was defined as stable when no progression to ophthalmopathy occurred over 18 months of follow-up. Hyperthyroidism patients were newly diagnosed, with disease duration under 2 months, and aged 18 to 65 years. Exclusion was applied to patients with uncontrolled infections, other autoimmune diseases, pregnancy or lactation. Diagnoses were established on the basis of clinical symptoms, serum thyroxine and TRAb, thyroid ultrasound, and orbital computed tomography. PBMCs were isolated from around 10 ml of fresh peripheral blood by Ficoll-Paque density gradient centrifugation. Total RNA was extracted with Trizol reagent, and quality was checked on an Agilent 2100 Bioanalyzer.

This receptor was obtained from a woman aged 30 to 39 with Graves' hyperthyroidism. The sequence links TRBV19 to TRBJ2-5; 9 of the junction bases match TRBD1. Sequenced sample: blood. DNA sequence: TGTGCCAGTAGTATTGGGACAGGGACGATCCAAGAGACCCAGTACTTC. This gives the protein CASSIGTGTIQETQYF. The full variable domain, completed from the reference TRBV19 and TRBJ2-5 proteins outside the CDR3, reads DGGITQSPKYLFRKEGQNVTLSCEQNLNHDAMYWYRQDPGQGLRLIYYSQIVNDFQKGDIAEGYSVSREKKESFPLTVTSAQKNPTAFYLCASSIGTGTIQETQYFGPGTRLLVL.